The 8 T cell receptor beta chains below were found in one sample sequenced in a study of blood T cell repertoires in COVID-19. Here immunoSEQ multiplex PCR was the method, and the copy in TCRdb shows in-frame clones only, minus some. The sample yields about 220,000 clones, 84% seen once. The sequencing input was peripheral blood. Every receptor here comes from a man aged 25-45 years with active or convalescent COVID-19.

The chain is built from TRBV11-2 and TRBJ1-2, with 8 nucleotides matching TRBD1. V was clipped by 5 bases and J by 7 bases; unmatched bases: 6. CDR3 length: 13 residues. Germline CDR1 is SGHAT and CDR2 is FQNNGV. CDR3 sequence: CASSPWDRIGYTF. The CDR3 DNA sequence: TGTGCCAGCAGCCCGTGGGACAGGATTGGCTACACCTTC.

This clone occurred once. The chain recombines TRBV4-1 with TRBJ1-4; no reliable D call. The CDR3 runs 19 residues. Trimming removed 1 base from V and 0 bases from J, with 18 bases in between. Germline CDR1 reads MGHRA; CDR2 reads YSYEKL. CDR3 sequence (DNA): TGCGCCAGCAGCCAAGTTGCGGGGATCGAATCTTCAACTAATGAAAAACTGTTTTTT. This translates into CASSQVAGIESSTNEKLFF.

V usage is TRBV19 and J usage is TRBJ2-7; tentatively, D is TRBD2 (5 bases). The CDR3 loop spans 14 amino acids. Germline CDR1 and CDR2: LNHDA and SQIVND (reference sequence). V dropped 1 base and J dropped 6 bases, with 13 bases sitting between them. The CDR3 DNA sequence: TGTGCCAGTAGTATAGCGGAGGTACGGGGCGAGCAGTACTTC. It is translated as CASSIAEVRGEQYF. The full variable domain, completed using reference TRBV19 and TRBJ2-7, is DGGITQSPKYLFRKEGQNVTLSCEQNLNHDAMYWYRQDPGQGLRLIYYSQIVNDFQKGDIAEGYSVSREKKESFPLTVTSAQKNPTAFYLCASSIAEVRGEQYFGPGTRLTVT.

This chain connects TRBV18 to TRBJ2-1; 11 bases agree with TRBD2. CDR1 is KGHSH, CDR2 LQKENI, per germline. V shed 6 bases and J 4 bases; nucleotides not matched to a gene: 2. This CDR3 spans 14 amino acids. In DNA form, the CDR3 reads TGTGCCAGCTCGGGACTAGCGGCTTACAATGAGCAGTTCTTC. Encoded protein: CASSGLAAYNEQFF.

The gene calls are TRBV28 and TRBJ1-1, with a weak D call TRBD1 (6 bases). This CDR3 has 15 amino acids. Germline CDR1 reads MDHEN; CDR2 reads SYDVKM. The V end lost 5 bases, the J end lost 3 bases, and 16 bases lay between the germline ends. DNA of the CDR3: TGTGCCAGCAGTCAGGACAGTCGGGGACACACTGAAGCTTTCTTT. Its translation is CASSQDSRGHTEAFF.

V is TRBV6-5 and J is TRBJ1-4; D is uncertain. CDR3 size: 16 residues. Looked up from germline, CDR1 is MNHEY and CDR2 is SVGAGI. The V end lost 0 bases, the J end lost 1 base, and 9 bases lay between the germline ends. In nucleotides, the CDR3 is TGTGCCAGCAGTTACTCGATCCGGGGAACTAATGAAAAACTGTTTTTT. Protein sequence: CASSYSIRGTNEKLFF.

The gene calls are TRBV5-1 and TRBJ1-4; no reliable D call. Germline values: CDR1 SGHRS, CDR2 YFSETQ. V was shortened by 4 bases and J by 13 bases, with 14 bases between the two germline ends. The CDR3 loop spans 12 amino acids. CDR3 in DNA: TGCGCCAGCAGCCCAGGCCGTTTAGGACTGTTTTTT. Amino acid sequence: CASSPGRLGLFF.

The J gene is TRBJ2-7, the V gene TRBV6-5; 12 bases line up with TRBD2. Germline CDR1 and CDR2: MNHEY and SVGAGI. V lost 7 bases to trimming and J lost 7 bases; unmatched junction nucleotides: 5. The CDR3 is 13 amino acids. CDR3 sequence reads: CASTSGRAREQYF. The CDR3 nucleotides read TGTGCCAGCACTAGCGGGAGGGCAAGGGAGCAGTACTTC.